The T cell receptor beta chain described here comes from a study of human T cells and chemical hapten exposure. V lost 10 bases and J 4 bases, leaving 14 bases between the germline ends. The CDR3 spans 12 residues. Germline assignment: CDR1 MDHEN and CDR2 SYDVKM. One entry per CDR3 protein results from TCRdb running MiXCR on the RACE reads. The sample records roughly 80,000 distinct CDR3 sequences, less than 15% being singletons. The time point here: pre-sensitization, week 0. The treatment was: therapeutic diphenylcyclopropenone sensitization with weekly scalp DPC. Here the sequenced sample was whole blood, taken in connection with sensitization to the hapten diphenylcyclopropenone (DPC). The receptor's source is a woman between 50 and 59 years old with alopecia areata. Some clones in this sample may be carry-over from other donors' samples. This chain uses TRBV28 with TRBJ2-7; TRBD1 is a possible D gene (5 bases). CDR3 sequence: CAIQGNGYEQYF. The CDR3 region has the DNA TGTGCCATCCAGGGAAATGGGTACGAGCAGTACTTC.